A single sample gave rise to the 11 T cell receptor beta chains below, sequenced in a study of OX40 agonist ivuxolimab in advanced cancers. Produced via immunoSEQ multiplex PCR; TCRdb's table is partial and in-frame only. The sample has tens of thousands of clones; approximately 80% are singletons. The input for sequencing was CD4+ or CD8+ T cells sorted from blood, taken in a trial of the OX40 agonist ivuxolimab. The receptors derive from an adult with an advanced solid tumor such as melanoma, head and neck, liver or kidney cancer.

The V and J genes are TRBV5-1 and TRBJ2-1, with D possibly matching TRBD2 (5 bases). Looked up from germline, CDR1 is SGHRS and CDR2 is YFSETQ. The CDR3 runs 13 residues. Between the trimmed V and J ends, which lost 5 bases and 9 bases, there was a span of 15 bases. The CDR3 DNA is TGCGCCAGCAGACCCGGGGTTAAGGTTGAGCAGTTCTTC. Translating gives CASRPGVKVEQFF.

The V call is TRBV18, the J call TRBJ2-1; 11 bases are shared with TRBD1. This CDR3 spans 18 amino acids. Germline V gives CDR1 KGHSH, CDR2 LQKENI. With V trimmed by 3 bases and J by 2 bases, 9 bases remained unmatched. DNA for the CDR3: TGTGCCAGCTCACCCGCGGTAGGGACAGGGGGAACCTACAATGAGCAGTTCTTC. Translated, it gives CASSPAVGTGGTYNEQFF.

The rearrangement links TRBV6-5 to TRBJ1-1, with 7 positions matching TRBD1. J was trimmed by 5 bases and V by 6 bases; bases with no gene match: 6. CDR1 is MNHEY and CDR2 is SVGAGI in the germline V gene. The CDR3 covers 13 residues. The CDR3 here is CASSTPGGTEAFF. The CDR3 DNA sequence: TGTGCCAGCAGCACCCCAGGGGGGACTGAAGCTTTCTTT.

The chain couples TRBV7-8 to TRBJ1-5; D is possibly TRBD1 (5 bases). V was shortened by 4 bases and J by 4 bases, with 11 bases between the two germline ends. CDR1 SGHVS and CDR2 FQNEAQ come from the germline V gene. The CDR3 covers 14 residues. The CDR3 bases are TGTGCCAGCAGCTCAAGACAGACTAATCAGCCCCAGCATTTT. Protein: CASSSRQTNQPQHF.

The chain has TRBV19 and TRBJ2-1; 8 bases fit TRBD1. CDR1 is LNHDA, CDR2 SQIVND, per germline (reference sequence). V shed 7 bases and J 0 bases; nucleotides not matched to a gene: 5. The CDR3 is made up of 15 amino acids. The CDR3: CASTHDRGSYNEQFF. CDR3 sequence (DNA): TGTGCCAGTACCCATGACAGGGGCTCCTACAATGAGCAGTTCTTC. Looking up the rest from reference TRBV19 and TRBJ2-1 gives the full variable domain: DGGITQSPKYLFRKEGQNVTLSCEQNLNHDAMYWYRQDPGQGLRLIYYSQIVNDFQKGDIAEGYSVSREKKESFPLTVTSAQKNPTAFYLCASTHDRGSYNEQFFGPGTRLTVL.

In this sample, this clone turned up a few times. This sequence joins TRBV12-1 and TRBJ1-5. TRBV12-1 is classified as a pseudogene. This CDR3 contains 15 residues. The CDR3 DNA reads as TGTGCCAGCAGCTTGAGGACGGAGGGAGTTCAGCCCCAGCATTTT. Translating gives CASSLRTEGVQPQHF.

V and J are TRBV10-1 and TRBJ1-1, with D possibly being TRBD1 (6 bases). Trimming took 8 bases from V and 11 from J, leaving 27 bases between them. The CDR3 is made up of 15 amino acids. Germline V gene sequence: CDR1 WNHNN, CDR2 SYGVQD (reference sequence). The CDR3 is CASSNGGRGLPRAFF. In DNA, the CDR3 is TGCGCCAGCTCGAATGGGGGCAGGGGACTTCCAAGGGCTTTCTTT.

This clone was recorded a few times. The chain recombines TRBV6-5 with TRBJ1-5, with a possible D match to TRBD1 (6 bases). CDR1 is MNHEY and CDR2 is SVGAGI in the germline V gene. Trimming removed 0 bases at V and 6 bases at J, with 12 bases between. The CDR3 contains 15 residues. CDR3 region: CASSYSQGRGQPQHF. CDR3 nucleotide sequence: TGTGCCAGCAGTTACTCCCAGGGGAGGGGTCAGCCCCAGCATTTT.

The chain joins TRBV7-2 to TRBJ2-2, with 13 bases aligning to TRBD2. The V segment lost 1 base and the J segment 7 bases; nucleotides outside the gene matches: 3. The CDR3 is 16 residues long. Germline V CDR1 and CDR2: SGHTA, FQGNSA. The CDR3 sequence is CASSLVGLAGVGELFF. The CDR3 DNA follows: TGTGCCAGCAGCTTAGTTGGACTAGCGGGAGTCGGGGAGCTGTTTTTT.

This clone was counted only a few times. This chain links TRBV5-6 with TRBJ1-5; no reliable D call. The germline CDR1 and CDR2 sequences are SGHDT and YYEEEE. V lost 0 bases, J lost 0 bases, and 16 bases lay in between. This CDR3 is 18 amino acids long. DNA for the CDR3: TGTGCCAGCAGCTTGGGACGACCCGACGGCTATAGCAATCAGCCCCAGCATTTT. Its protein is CASSLGRPDGYSNQPQHF.

The CDR3 sequence is CASSLEGARVGYGYTF. The CDR3 coding sequence is TGTGCCAGCAGCTTGGAGGGAGCGAGGGTAGGCTATGGCTACACCTTC. This chain links TRBV5-8 with TRBJ1-2; D not certain. CDR1 is SGHTS, CDR2 YDEGEE, per germline. The V gene lost 0 bases and the J gene lost 4 bases, with 16 bases spanning the gap. The CDR3 extends over 16 amino acids.